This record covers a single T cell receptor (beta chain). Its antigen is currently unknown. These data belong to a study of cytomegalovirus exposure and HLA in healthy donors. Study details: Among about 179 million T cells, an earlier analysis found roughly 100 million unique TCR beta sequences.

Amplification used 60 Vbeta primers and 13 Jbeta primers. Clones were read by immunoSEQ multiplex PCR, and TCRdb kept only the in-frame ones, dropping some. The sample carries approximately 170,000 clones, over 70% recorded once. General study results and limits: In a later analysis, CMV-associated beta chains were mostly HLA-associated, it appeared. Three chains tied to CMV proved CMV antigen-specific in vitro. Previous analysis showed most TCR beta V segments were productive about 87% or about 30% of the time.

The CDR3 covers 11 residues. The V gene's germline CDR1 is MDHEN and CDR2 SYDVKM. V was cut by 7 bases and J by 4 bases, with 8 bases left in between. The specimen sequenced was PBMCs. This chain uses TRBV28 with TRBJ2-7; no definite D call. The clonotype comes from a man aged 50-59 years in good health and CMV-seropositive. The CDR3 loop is CASTTIYEQYF. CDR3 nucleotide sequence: TGTGCCAGCACCACTATTTACGAGCAGTACTTC.